Shown below are 4 T cell receptor beta chains from a single sample sequenced in a study of T cells in localized non-small cell lung cancer. Only in-frame clones appear in the TCRdb table, and some are missing; sequencing was by immunoSEQ multiplex PCR. Here the sample spans around 69,000 clones, roughly 90% being singletons. The sample here was peripheral blood, taken before any cancer treatment. The receptors stem from a woman aged 35 to 75 with stage I lung adenocarcinoma.

The rearrangement links TRBV6-5 to TRBJ1-1; tentatively, D is TRBD1 (5 bases). Per the germline V gene, CDR1 is MNHEY and CDR2 is SVGAGI. The V and J ends lost 5 bases and 7 bases respectively, with 17 bases between them. CDR3 length: 14 residues. The CDR3 here is CASSISGTRDEAFF. CDR3 nucleotides: TGTGCCAGCAGTATTTCCGGGACTCGCGATGAAGCTTTCTTT.

The chain links TRBV27 to TRBJ2-2; either TRBD1 or TRBD2 may fit D (5 bases each). This CDR3 region has 16 residues. Germline CDR1 MNHEY, CDR2 SMNVEV (reference sequence). V lost 3 bases to trimming and J lost 5 bases, with 16 bases between them. The CDR3 protein is CASSLSGQGWTGELFF. The CDR3 DNA sequence: TGTGCCAGCAGTTTGAGCGGCCAGGGATGGACCGGGGAGCTGTTTTTT.

The chain couples TRBV6-4 to TRBJ2-3; D call uncertain. Trimming shortened V by 1 base and J by 4 bases, and 9 bases separated the two germline ends. The length of the CDR3 is 14 residues. Germline CDR1 and CDR2: MRHNA and SNTAGT. This chain's CDR3 is CASSDYGDSDTQYF. CDR3 nucleotide sequence: TGTGCCAGCAGTGACTACGGTGACTCAGATACGCAGTATTTT.

The chain carries TRBV7-7 and TRBJ2-7; 7 positions agree with TRBD1. The CDR3 runs 13 residues. V lost 1 base and J lost 3; bases outside the gene matches: 0. CDR1 is SSHAT and CDR2 is FNYEAQ in the germline V gene (reference sequence). The CDR3 coding sequence is TGTGCCAGCAGCTTAGGGACAGGCTACGAGCAGTACTTC. Protein: CASSLGTGYEQYF.